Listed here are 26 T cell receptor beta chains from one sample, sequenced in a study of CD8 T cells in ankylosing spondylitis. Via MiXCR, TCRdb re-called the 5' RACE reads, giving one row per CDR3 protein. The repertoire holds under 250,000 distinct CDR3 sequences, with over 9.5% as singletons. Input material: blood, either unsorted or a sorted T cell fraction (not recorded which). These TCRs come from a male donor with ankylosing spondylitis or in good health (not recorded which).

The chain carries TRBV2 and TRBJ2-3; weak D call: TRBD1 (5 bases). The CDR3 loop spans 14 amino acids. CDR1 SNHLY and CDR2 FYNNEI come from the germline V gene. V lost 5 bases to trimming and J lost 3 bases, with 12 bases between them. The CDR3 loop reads CASSQMGQTDTQYF. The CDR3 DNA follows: TGTGCCAGCAGTCAAATGGGGCAGACAGATACGCAGTATTTT.

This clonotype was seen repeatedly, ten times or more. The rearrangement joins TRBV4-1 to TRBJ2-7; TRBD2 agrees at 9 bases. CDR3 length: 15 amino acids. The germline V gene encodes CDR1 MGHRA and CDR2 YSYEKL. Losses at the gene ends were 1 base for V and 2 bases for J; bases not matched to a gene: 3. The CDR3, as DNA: TGCGCCAGCAGCCAAGGCCCTAGCGGGGCCTACGAGCAGTACTTC. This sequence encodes CASSQGPSGAYEQYF.

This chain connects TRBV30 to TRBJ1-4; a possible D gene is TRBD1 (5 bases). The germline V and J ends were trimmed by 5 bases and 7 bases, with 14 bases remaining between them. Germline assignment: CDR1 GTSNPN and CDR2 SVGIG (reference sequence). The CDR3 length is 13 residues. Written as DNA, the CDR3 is TGTGCCTGGCGGGGGGAGGCGAGTGAAAAACTGTTTTTT. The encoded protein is CAWRGEASEKLFF. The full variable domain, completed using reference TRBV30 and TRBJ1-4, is SQTIHQWPATLVQPVGSPLSLECTVEGTSNPNLYWYRQAAGRGLQLLFYSVGIGQISSEVPQNLSASRPQDRQFILSSKKLLLSDSGFYLCAWRGEASEKLFFGSGTQLSVL.

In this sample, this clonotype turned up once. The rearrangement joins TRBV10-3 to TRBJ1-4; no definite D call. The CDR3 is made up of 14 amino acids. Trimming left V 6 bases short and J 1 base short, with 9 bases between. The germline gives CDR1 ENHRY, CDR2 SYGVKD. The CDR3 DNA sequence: TGTGCCATCAGCGTAGGGCAAACTAATGAAAAACTGTTTTTT. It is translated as CAISVGQTNEKLFF.

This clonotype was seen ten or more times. The CDR3, as DNA: TGCGCCAGCAGCGTAGGACAGGGATCAGGCGAGACCCAGTACTTC. Amino acid sequence: CASSVGQGSGETQYF. The J gene is TRBJ2-5, the V gene TRBV5-1; 8 nucleotides align to TRBD1. With V trimmed by 4 bases and J by 5 bases, 10 bases remained unmatched. The V gene's germline CDR1 is SGHRS and CDR2 YFSETQ. CDR3 length: 15 residues.

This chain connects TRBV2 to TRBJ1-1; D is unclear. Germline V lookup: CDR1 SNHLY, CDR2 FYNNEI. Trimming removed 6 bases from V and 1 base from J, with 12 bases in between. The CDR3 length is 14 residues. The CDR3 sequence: CASSPDLGNTEAFF. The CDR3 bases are TGTGCCAGCAGCCCAGACCTGGGGAACACTGAAGCTTTCTTT.

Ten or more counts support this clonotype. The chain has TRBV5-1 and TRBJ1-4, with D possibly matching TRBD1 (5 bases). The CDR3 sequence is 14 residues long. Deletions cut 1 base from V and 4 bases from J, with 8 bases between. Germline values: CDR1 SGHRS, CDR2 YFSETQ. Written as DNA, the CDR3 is TGCGCCAGCAGCTTGCAGGGAGTTAATGAAAAACTGTTTTTT. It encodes CASSLQGVNEKLFF.

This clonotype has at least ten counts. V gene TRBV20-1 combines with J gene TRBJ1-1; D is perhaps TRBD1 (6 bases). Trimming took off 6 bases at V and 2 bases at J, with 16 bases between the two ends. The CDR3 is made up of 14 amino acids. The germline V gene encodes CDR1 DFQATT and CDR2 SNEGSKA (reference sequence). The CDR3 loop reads CSAPIQGKNTEAFF. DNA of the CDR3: TGCAGTGCGCCAATCCAGGGGAAAAACACTGAAGCTTTCTTT.

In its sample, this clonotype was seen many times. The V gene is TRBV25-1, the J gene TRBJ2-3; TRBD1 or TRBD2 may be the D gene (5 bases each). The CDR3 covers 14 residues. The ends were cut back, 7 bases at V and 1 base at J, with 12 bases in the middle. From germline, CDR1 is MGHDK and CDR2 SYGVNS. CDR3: CASTDQGRTDTQYF. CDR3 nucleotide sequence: TGTGCCAGCACCGATCAGGGACGCACAGATACGCAGTATTTT.

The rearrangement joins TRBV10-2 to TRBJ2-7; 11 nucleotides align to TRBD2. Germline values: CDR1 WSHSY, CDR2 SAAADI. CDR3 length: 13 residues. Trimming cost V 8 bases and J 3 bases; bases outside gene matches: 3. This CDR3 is CASGTSGYYEQYF. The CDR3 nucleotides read TGCGCCAGCGGGACTAGCGGCTACTACGAGCAGTACTTC.

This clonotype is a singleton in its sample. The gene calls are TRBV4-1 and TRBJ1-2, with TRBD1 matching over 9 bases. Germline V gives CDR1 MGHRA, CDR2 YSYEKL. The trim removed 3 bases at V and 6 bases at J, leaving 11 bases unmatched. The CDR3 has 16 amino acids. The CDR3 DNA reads TGCGCCAGCAGCCATAACCCTGGGGACAGGGAGCATGGCTACACCTTC. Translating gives CASSHNPGDREHGYTF.

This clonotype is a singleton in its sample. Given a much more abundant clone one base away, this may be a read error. The CDR3 region has the DNA TGCGCCAGCGGCTTGGTCGCTAGCGGGATTCTCTCCTACAATGAGCAGTTCTTC. This codes for CASGLVASGILSYNEQFF. This rearrangement joins TRBV5-1 to TRBJ2-1, with 9 bases lining up with TRBD2. This CDR3 is 18 amino acids long. In germline, CDR1 is SGHRS, CDR2 YFSETQ.

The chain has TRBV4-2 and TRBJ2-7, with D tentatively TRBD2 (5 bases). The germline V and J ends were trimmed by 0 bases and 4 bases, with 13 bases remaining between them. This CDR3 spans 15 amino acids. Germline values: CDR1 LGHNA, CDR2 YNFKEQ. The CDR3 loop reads CASSQEPSPGYEQYF. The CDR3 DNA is TGTGCCAGCAGCCAAGAGCCATCCCCGGGGTACGAGCAGTACTTC.

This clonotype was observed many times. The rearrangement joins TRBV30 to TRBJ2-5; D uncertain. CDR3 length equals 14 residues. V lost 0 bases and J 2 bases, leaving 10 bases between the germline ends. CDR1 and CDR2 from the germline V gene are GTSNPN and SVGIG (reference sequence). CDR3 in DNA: TGTGCCTGGAGTGTAAAGGGCAGTCAAGAGACCCAGTACTTC. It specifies CAWSVKGSQETQYF.

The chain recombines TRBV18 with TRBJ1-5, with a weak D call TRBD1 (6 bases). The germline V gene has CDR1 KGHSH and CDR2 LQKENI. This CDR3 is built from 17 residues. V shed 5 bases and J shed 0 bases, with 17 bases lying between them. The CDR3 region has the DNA TGTGCCAGCTCAGCTCAGGGGTCGGTCGATAGCAATCAGCCCCAGCATTTT. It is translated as CASSAQGSVDSNQPQHF.

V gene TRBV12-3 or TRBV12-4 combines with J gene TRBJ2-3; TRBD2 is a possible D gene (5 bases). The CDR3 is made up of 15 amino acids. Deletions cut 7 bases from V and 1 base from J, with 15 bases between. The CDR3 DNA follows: TGTGCCAGCACCGGCGGCGGGTTCCGCACAGATACGCAGTATTTT. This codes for CASTGGGFRTDTQYF.

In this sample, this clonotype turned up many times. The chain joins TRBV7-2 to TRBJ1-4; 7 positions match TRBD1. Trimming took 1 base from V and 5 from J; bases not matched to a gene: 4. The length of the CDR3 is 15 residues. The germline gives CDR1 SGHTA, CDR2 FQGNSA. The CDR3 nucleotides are TGTGCCAGCAGCTTAGAGGGACAGCTAAATGAAAAACTGTTTTTT. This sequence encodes CASSLEGQLNEKLFF.

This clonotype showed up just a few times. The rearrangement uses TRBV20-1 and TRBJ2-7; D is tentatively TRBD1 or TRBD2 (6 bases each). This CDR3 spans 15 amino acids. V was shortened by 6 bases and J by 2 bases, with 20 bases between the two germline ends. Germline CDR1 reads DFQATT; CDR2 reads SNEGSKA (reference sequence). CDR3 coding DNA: TGCAGTGCACTTCCAATCGGGGGCCGCGCCTACGAGCAGTACTTC. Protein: CSALPIGGRAYEQYF.

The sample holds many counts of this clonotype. The CDR3 DNA is TGTGCCAGCAGCACCCGGCTAGGGCAGGCCCTGGGGAATGAGCAGTTCTTC. Protein sequence: CASSTRLGQALGNEQFF. The rearrangement joins TRBV11-2 to TRBJ2-1; unclear D gene. The CDR3 length is 17 residues. With 5 bases removed from V and 7 bases from J, the gap between germline ends came to 24 bases. Germline-derived CDR1 and CDR2 are SGHAT and FQNNGV.

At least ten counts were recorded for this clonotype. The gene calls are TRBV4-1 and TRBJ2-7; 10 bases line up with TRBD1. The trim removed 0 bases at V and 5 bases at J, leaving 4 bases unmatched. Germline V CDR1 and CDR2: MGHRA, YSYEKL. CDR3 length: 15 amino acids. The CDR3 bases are TGCGCCAGCAGCCAAGAGGACAGGGGGGTCCACGAGCAGTACTTC. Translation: CASSQEDRGVHEQYF.

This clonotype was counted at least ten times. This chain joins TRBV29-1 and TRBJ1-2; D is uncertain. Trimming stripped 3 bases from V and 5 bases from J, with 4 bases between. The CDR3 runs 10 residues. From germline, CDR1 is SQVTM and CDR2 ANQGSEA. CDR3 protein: CSVDLYGYTF. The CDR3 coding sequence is TGCAGCGTTGACTTATATGGCTACACCTTC.

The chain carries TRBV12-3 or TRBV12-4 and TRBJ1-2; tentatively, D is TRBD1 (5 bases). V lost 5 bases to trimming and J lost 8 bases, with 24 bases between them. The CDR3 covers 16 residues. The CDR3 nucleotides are TGTGCCAGCAGTGGAACTGAAGCCGGGACGTCAAGAGGCTACACCTTC. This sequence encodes CASSGTEAGTSRGYTF.

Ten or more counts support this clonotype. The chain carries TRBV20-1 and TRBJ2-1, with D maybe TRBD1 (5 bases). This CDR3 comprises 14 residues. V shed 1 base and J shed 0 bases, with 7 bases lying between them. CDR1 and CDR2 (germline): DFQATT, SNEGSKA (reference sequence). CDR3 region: CSARVRDSYNEQFF. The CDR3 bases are TGCAGTGCTAGAGTCAGGGACTCCTACAATGAGCAGTTCTTC.

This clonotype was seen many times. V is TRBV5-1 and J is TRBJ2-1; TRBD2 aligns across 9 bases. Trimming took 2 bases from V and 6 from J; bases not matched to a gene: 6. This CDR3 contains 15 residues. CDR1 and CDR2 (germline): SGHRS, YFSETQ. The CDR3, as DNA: TGCGCCAGCAGCTTACCAGCGGGAGGAACCAATGAGCAGTTCTTC. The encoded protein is CASSLPAGGTNEQFF.

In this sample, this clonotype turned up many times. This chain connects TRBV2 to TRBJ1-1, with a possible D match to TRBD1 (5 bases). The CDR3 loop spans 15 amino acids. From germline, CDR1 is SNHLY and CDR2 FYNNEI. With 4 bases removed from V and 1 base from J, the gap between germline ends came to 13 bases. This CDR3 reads CASSANLGENTEAFF. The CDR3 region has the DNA TGTGCCAGCAGTGCCAACCTAGGGGAGAACACTGAAGCTTTCTTT.

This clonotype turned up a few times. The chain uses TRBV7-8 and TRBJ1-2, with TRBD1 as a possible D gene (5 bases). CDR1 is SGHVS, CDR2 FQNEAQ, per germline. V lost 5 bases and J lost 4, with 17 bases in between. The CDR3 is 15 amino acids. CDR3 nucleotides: TGTGCCAGCAGCCGAGCGGTGGGGCAGAGCTATGGCTACACCTTC. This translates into CASSRAVGQSYGYTF. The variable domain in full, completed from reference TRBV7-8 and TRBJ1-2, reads GAGVSQSPRYKVAKRGQDVALRCDPISGHVSLFWYQQALGQGPEFLTYFQNEAQLDKSGLPSDRFFAERPEGSVSTLKIQRTQQEDSAVYLCASSRAVGQSYGYTFGSGTRLTVV.